These 26 T cell receptor beta chains originate from one sample sequenced in a study of blood T cells in healthy people across ages. With a J-beta primer mix and a sample-barcoded 5' primer, a second PCR ran about 7 to 12 cycles. Each CDR3 protein gets one entry after TCRdb re-called the 5' RACE reads with MiXCR. The sample contains around 1,800,000 distinct CDR3 sequences, 30% to 40% of which appear only once. The sequencing sample was made of blood. The source is a human donor in good health.

The chain recombines TRBV7-2 with TRBJ2-3, with 10 bases lining up with TRBD1. CDR1 is SGHTA and CDR2 is FQGNSA in the germline V gene. CDR3 size: 17 residues. The trim removed 5 bases at V and 3 bases at J, leaving 11 bases unmatched. The DNA for the CDR3 is TGTGCCAGCAGCCTAGAGGCGGGGGGACAGGGGACAGATACGCAGTATTTT. It codes for CASSLEAGGQGTDTQYF.

V and J are TRBV10-3 and TRBJ1-2, with TRBD1 matching 7 bases. Germline V lookup: CDR1 ENHRY, CDR2 SYGVKD. V lost 6 bases, J lost 2 bases, and 9 bases stayed unmatched. The CDR3 runs 15 residues. CDR3 DNA: TGTGCCATCAGACAGAGGGGGCCTGAGAACTATGGCTACACCTTC. Its translation: CAIRQRGPENYGYTF.

The V call is TRBV6-6, the J call TRBJ2-6, with D unclear. Germline CDR1 MNHNY, CDR2 SVGAGI (reference sequence). The V and J ends lost 7 bases and 0 bases respectively, with 4 bases between them. The CDR3 length is 13 residues. The CDR3 spells CASIRSGANVLTF. Written as DNA, the CDR3 is TGTGCCAGCATACGCTCTGGGGCCAACGTCCTGACTTTC.

The CDR3 coding sequence is TGTGCCAGCAGTCGAACCGGGACAGGGATGCTCGGGCACACCGGGGAGCTGTTTTTT. Translating gives CASSRTGTGMLGHTGELFF. This chain uses TRBV5-6 with TRBJ2-2, with 9 bases fitting TRBD1. Trimming took 5 bases from V and 3 from J; bases not matched to a gene: 17. In germline, CDR1 is SGHDT, CDR2 YYEEEE. The CDR3 length is 19 residues.

V and J are TRBV10-3 and TRBJ2-1; the D gene could be TRBD1 or TRBD2 (5 bases each). Germline assignment: CDR1 ENHRY and CDR2 SYGVKD. The V end was cut by 6 bases, the J end by 5 bases, with 14 bases between. The CDR3 covers 14 residues. The CDR3 here is CAIREGPGNNEQFF. CDR3 bases: TGTGCCATCAGAGAGGGACCGGGGAACAATGAGCAGTTCTTC.

The chain employs TRBV24-1 and TRBJ1-2; D is unclear. From germline, CDR1 is KGHDR and CDR2 SFDVKD. V lost 2 bases and J 2 bases, leaving 11 bases between the germline ends. The CDR3 sequence is 15 residues long. The CDR3 sequence: CATSDSGLGNYGYTF. CDR3 coding DNA: TGTGCCACCAGTGATTCCGGGCTGGGGAACTATGGCTACACCTTC.

The V call is TRBV3-1, the J call TRBJ1-3; D is undetermined. Germline CDR1 LGHDT, CDR2 YNNKEL (reference sequence). The CDR3 is 15 residues long. Trimming left V 2 bases short and J 4 bases short, with 12 bases between. As DNA, the CDR3 is TGTGCCAGCAGCCAAATGCGGGATTCAGGAAACACCATATATTTT. This gives the protein CASSQMRDSGNTIYF.

This clonotype was seen a handful of times. The genes are TRBV7-3 and TRBJ2-7; D unclear. Trimming took 5 bases from V and 1 from J, leaving 15 bases between them. Germline loops: CDR1 SGHTA, CDR2 FQGTGA. This CDR3 is 15 amino acids long. The CDR3 region has the DNA TGTGCCAGCAGCCCCCAGGCGCTGTCATCCTACGAGCAGTACTTC. Translated: CASSPQALSSYEQYF.

V is TRBV5-4 and J is TRBJ2-1; 9 nucleotides line up with TRBD2. The CDR3 length is 15 residues. Germline CDR1 is SGHNT and CDR2 is YYREEE (reference sequence). V shed 4 bases and J 6 bases; nucleotides not matched to a gene: 8. CDR3 protein: CASSAGTSFFNEQFF. In DNA form, the CDR3 reads TGTGCCAGCAGCGCCGGGACTAGCTTCTTCAATGAGCAGTTCTTC.

The chain joins TRBV15 to TRBJ2-7; no reliable D call. Germline values: CDR1 LNHNV, CDR2 YYDKDF (reference sequence). The CDR3 runs to 12 residues. Trimming cost V 0 bases and J 7 bases, with 7 bases left between them. Written as DNA, the CDR3 is TGTGCCACCAGCAGAGATCGTCGGGAGCAGTACTTC. This gives the protein CATSRDRREQYF.

The genes are TRBV29-1 and TRBJ1-1; D remains unclear. Trimming took 0 bases from V and 10 from J, leaving 9 bases between them. Germline V gene sequence: CDR1 SQVTM, CDR2 ANQGSEA. The CDR3 contains 11 residues. This CDR3 reads CSVEDPSIAFF. DNA for the CDR3: TGCAGCGTTGAAGATCCAAGTATAGCTTTCTTT.

This clonotype has just a few counts. V and J are TRBV20-1 and TRBJ2-4; 7 bases are shared with TRBD1. Per germline, CDR1 DFQATT and CDR2 SNEGSKA (reference sequence). After removal of 0 bases from V and 11 bases from J, the junction contained 7 bases not matched to a gene. The CDR3 extends over 13 amino acids. The DNA of the CDR3 is TGCAGTGCTAGAGATAGACAGGGTCTCGTTCAGTACTTC. It is translated as CSARDRQGLVQYF.

The chain employs TRBV12-3 or TRBV12-4 and TRBJ2-1, with TRBD2 identical over 8 bases. The CDR3 is 14 amino acids. The V and J ends lost 3 bases and 7 bases, in that order; junction bases with no gene match: 5. This chain's CDR3 is CASSLAGGENEQFF. CDR3 nucleotides: TGTGCCAGCAGTTTGGCGGGGGGTGAGAATGAGCAGTTCTTC.

The V gene is TRBV7-9, the J gene TRBJ2-7, with D possibly being TRBD1 (6 bases). There are 16 residues in the CDR3. The V end lost 1 base, the J end lost 0 bases, and 13 bases lay between the germline ends. Germline-derived CDR1 and CDR2 are SEHNR and FQNEAQ (reference sequence). The CDR3, as DNA: TGTGCCAGCAGCTTAGGCTCTAGACAGGCCTCCTACGAGCAGTACTTC. It encodes CASSLGSRQASYEQYF. The full variable domain, completed using reference TRBV7-9 and TRBJ2-7, is DTGVSQNPRHKITKRGQNVTFRCDPISEHNRLYWYRQTLGQGPEFLTYFQNEAQLEKSRLLSDRFSAERPKGSFSTLEIQRTEQGDSAMYLCASSLGSRQASYEQYFGPGTRLTVT.

In this sample, this clonotype turned up many times. The V gene is TRBV20-1, the J gene TRBJ2-1, with 11 bases lining up with TRBD2. This CDR3 is 12 amino acids long. The junction had 4 bases not matched to a gene; V was cut back by 7 bases and J by 8 bases. CDR1 and CDR2 from the germline V gene are DFQATT and SNEGSKA (reference sequence). The CDR3 here is CSVAGGPDEQFF. In DNA form, the CDR3 reads TGCAGTGTAGCGGGGGGGCCGGATGAGCAGTTCTTC.

The rearrangement joins TRBV7-2 to TRBJ1-2; D unresolved. The CDR3 totals 11 residues. V lost 3 bases, J lost 8 bases, and 7 bases lay in between. The germline V gene has CDR1 SGHTA and CDR2 FQGNSA. The CDR3 region has the DNA TGTGCCAGCAGCTTTATTGGGGGCTACACCTTC. It translates to CASSFIGGYTF.

The gene calls are TRBV5-1 and TRBJ1-2; D is unclear. The CDR3 length is 15 residues. The V end lost 4 bases, the J end lost 0 bases, and 13 bases lay between the germline ends. Per germline, CDR1 SGHRS and CDR2 YFSETQ. The CDR3 here is CASSPQVGSNYGYTF. The CDR3 DNA follows: TGCGCCAGCAGCCCTCAAGTGGGGTCTAACTATGGCTACACCTTC.

CDR3 nucleotide sequence: TGTGCCAGCAGCCCGCAGGGGGCCAAGGCTTTCTTT. Its translation is CASSPQGAKAFF. The chain couples TRBV7-9 to TRBJ1-1, with 8 bases aligning to TRBD1. Looked up from germline, CDR1 is SEHNR and CDR2 is FQNEAQ (reference sequence). After removal of 5 bases from V and 11 bases from J, the junction contained 7 bases not matched to a gene. This CDR3 contains 12 residues.

This clonotype occurred a few times. The chain links TRBV6-2 or TRBV6-3 to TRBJ1-6; no clear D. Germline V CDR1 and CDR2: MNHEY, SVGEGT. There are 14 residues in the CDR3. V was clipped by 7 bases and J by 8 bases, with 15 bases between them. CDR3 sequence (DNA): TGTGCCAGCAACCAGATTTACGGGGATTCACCCCTCCACTTT. Its protein product is CASNQIYGDSPLHF.

The chain uses TRBV5-1 and TRBJ1-1, with D perhaps matching TRBD1 (5 bases). V was cut by 4 bases and J by 4 bases, with 17 bases left in between. CDR1 and CDR2 (germline): SGHRS, YFSETQ. CDR3 size: 15 residues. CDR3 sequence: CASSQVGGFGTEAFF. CDR3 in DNA: TGCGCCAGCAGCCAGGTCGGGGGGTTTGGCACTGAAGCTTTCTTT.

This clonotype has just a few counts. J is TRBJ2-3 and V is TRBV20-1; 9 bases line up with TRBD2. CDR1 and CDR2 from the germline V gene are DFQATT and SNEGSKA (reference sequence). The length of the CDR3 is 16 residues. V trimming: 6 bases; J trimming: 2 bases; junction bases outside the gene matches: 12. This CDR3 is CSAQPFSGGYTDTQYF. CDR3 sequence (DNA): TGCAGTGCCCAACCCTTCAGCGGGGGGTACACAGATACGCAGTATTTT.

This sequence joins TRBV5-6 and TRBJ2-5; TRBD1 is a possible D gene (6 bases). The CDR3 consists of 15 residues. From germline, CDR1 is SGHDT and CDR2 YYEEEE. The ends were cut back, 4 bases at V and 2 bases at J, with 15 bases in the middle. CDR3 protein: CASSVTTGMQETQYF. The CDR3 DNA sequence: TGTGCCAGCAGCGTGACGACAGGCATGCAAGAGACCCAGTACTTC.

This clonotype was picked up a small number of times. This chain connects TRBV6-2 or TRBV6-3 to TRBJ1-1; D is unresolved. The CDR3 covers 12 residues. Trimming left V 8 bases short and J 3 bases short, with 10 bases between. The germline gives CDR1 MNHEY, CDR2 SVGEGT. Here the CDR3 reads CASRDLHTEAFF. CDR3 DNA sequence: TGTGCCAGCCGGGATCTCCACACTGAAGCTTTCTTT.

DNA for the CDR3: TGTGCCAGCAGCTCCTTGGCGGAGATCTACAATGAGCAGTTCTTC. Translation: CASSSLAEIYNEQFF. V gene TRBV7-2 combines with J gene TRBJ2-1; D gene unclear. The CDR3 extends over 15 amino acids. Germline V lookup: CDR1 SGHTA, CDR2 FQGNSA. Trimming took 4 bases from V and 3 from J, leaving 13 bases between them.

This chain joins TRBV5-1 and TRBJ1-2, with D possibly TRBD1 on 6 matching bases. Trimming shortened V by 4 bases and J by 4 bases, and 14 bases separated the two germline ends. Germline V lookup: CDR1 SGHRS, CDR2 YFSETQ. The CDR3 sequence is 14 residues long. The CDR3 is CASSEQGGGYGYTF. CDR3 coding DNA: TGCGCCAGCAGCGAGCAAGGGGGAGGCTATGGCTACACCTTC. Filled out from reference TRBV5-1 and TRBJ1-2, the complete variable domain reads KAGVTQTPRYLIKTRGQQVTLSCSPISGHRSVSWYQQTPGQGLQFLFEYFSETQRNKGNFPGRFSGRQFSNSRSEMNVSTLELGDSALYLCASSEQGGGYGYTFGSGTRLTVV.

This clonotype showed up just a few times. This sequence joins TRBV20-1 and TRBJ2-7; 7 positions agree with TRBD1. The germline V gene encodes CDR1 DFQATT and CDR2 SNEGSKA (reference sequence). Trimming removed 4 bases from V and 6 bases from J; junction bases left unmatched: 6. The CDR3 extends over 12 amino acids. Here the CDR3 DNA reads TGCAGTGCTACGGAAGGGGGCGGCGAGCAGTACTTC. Its translation: CSATEGGGEQYF.